The 11 T cell receptor beta chains below were found in one sample sequenced in a study of identical twins' blood T cells. Each CDR3 protein gets one entry after TCRdb re-called the 5' RACE reads with MiXCR. The sample has 300,000 to 400,000 distinct CDR3 sequences; more than 25% are singletons. Sequenced sample: PBMCs. The receptors derive from a woman aged 18-49 years in good health.

The chain is built from TRBV7-9 and TRBJ1-2; no clear D gene. The germline V gene has CDR1 SEHNR and CDR2 FQNEAQ (reference sequence). The V and J ends lost 0 bases and 12 bases respectively, with 14 bases between them. The CDR3 loop spans 13 amino acids. The CDR3 is CASSLAAVREHTF. The CDR3 nucleotides are TGTGCCAGCAGCTTAGCAGCCGTCCGGGAACACACCTTC.

The chain is built from TRBV5-6 and TRBJ2-1; D remains ambiguous. Trimming shortened V by 2 bases and J by 1 base, and 7 bases separated the two germline ends. This CDR3 comprises 14 residues. Germline assignment: CDR1 SGHDT and CDR2 YYEEEE. The CDR3 bases are TGTGCCAGCAGCTTCGATGTTTCCTACAATGAGCAGTTCTTC. This gives the protein CASSFDVSYNEQFF.

This clonotype has more than one count but fewer than ten. A read error may produce the germline difference seen at one junction end. The chain joins TRBV29-1 to TRBJ1-1; possibly TRBD1 for D (6 bases). The germline V gene encodes CDR1 SQVTM and CDR2 ANQGSEA. The CDR3 runs 13 residues. DNA of the CDR3: TGCAGCGGTGAAGGGGGGTCGGGGACTGAAGCTTTCTTT. Protein product: CSGEGGSGTEAFF.

In its sample, this clonotype was seen a few times. The V and J genes are TRBV19 and TRBJ2-2, with 10 bases lining up with TRBD2. Trimming removed 8 bases from V and 3 bases from J; junction bases left unmatched: 3. The CDR3 spans 14 residues. Per the germline V gene, CDR1 is LNHDA and CDR2 is SQIVND (reference sequence). CDR3 amino acids: CASCLAGDTGELFF. CDR3 nucleotide sequence: TGTGCCAGTTGTCTAGCGGGGGACACCGGGGAGCTGTTTTTT.

The V call is TRBV5-8, the J call TRBJ2-7; D unresolved. The V gene lost 4 bases and the J gene lost 0 bases, with 5 bases spanning the gap. CDR1 and CDR2 from the germline V gene are SGHTS and YDEGEE. There are 12 residues in the CDR3. CDR3 loop: CASSTFSYEQYF. DNA of the CDR3: TGTGCCAGCAGCACCTTCTCCTACGAGCAGTACTTC.

The V call is TRBV5-1, the J call TRBJ2-3; TRBD2 matches 9 bases. J lost 5 bases, V lost 0 bases, and 4 bases had no gene match. The CDR3 sequence is 15 residues long. Germline loops: CDR1 SGHRS, CDR2 YFSETQ. The CDR3 loop reads CASSLASGMRDTQYF. CDR3 nucleotides: TGCGCCAGCAGCTTGGCTAGCGGGATGAGAGATACGCAGTATTTT.

The chain carries TRBV29-1 and TRBJ1-2, with D hard to call. The V gene's germline CDR1 is SQVTM and CDR2 ANQGSEA. Trimming pared 6 bases from V and 4 bases from J, leaving 12 bases between. The CDR3 length is 12 residues. CDR3 coding DNA: TGCAGCGTCGTAGACGGAAGCTATGGCTACACCTTC. Translation: CSVVDGSYGYTF.

The V call is TRBV5-1, the J call TRBJ2-1; 11 bases agree with TRBD2. Trimming cost V 5 bases and J 11 bases; bases outside gene matches: 12. The germline gives CDR1 SGHRS, CDR2 YFSETQ. The CDR3 sequence is 15 residues long. Here the CDR3 reads CASSSRLAGSFKQFF. Here the CDR3 DNA reads TGCGCCAGCAGTTCTAGACTAGCGGGGAGTTTTAAGCAGTTCTTC.

J is TRBJ2-2 and V is TRBV2; D gene unclear. The germline gives CDR1 SNHLY, CDR2 FYNNEI. V lost 7 bases and J 4 bases, leaving 10 bases between the germline ends. This CDR3 spans 13 amino acids. This CDR3 reads CASKTAATGELFF. CDR3 nucleotides: TGTGCCAGCAAAACAGCAGCCACCGGGGAGCTGTTTTTT.

This clonotype appeared many times. V and J are TRBV6-5 and TRBJ1-1; no reliable D call. The CDR3 is 14 amino acids. Germline V gene sequence: CDR1 MNHEY, CDR2 SVGAGI. Trimming stripped 0 bases from V and 4 bases from J, with 9 bases between. The CDR3 here is CASSYSPQRTEAFF. The DNA for the CDR3 is TGTGCCAGCAGTTACTCTCCCCAGCGCACTGAAGCTTTCTTT.

The gene calls are TRBV9 and TRBJ2-3; no clear D. CDR3 length: 16 amino acids. Germline loops: CDR1 SGDLS, CDR2 YYNGEE. V lost 4 bases and J 3 bases, leaving 18 bases between the germline ends. DNA for the CDR3: TGTGCCAGCAGCCCTCAGCCTCAATTTGCAACAGATACGCAGTATTTT. Protein product: CASSPQPQFATDTQYF.